The 10 T cell receptor beta chains listed next were all sequenced from one sample in a study of shared clonotypes between healthy human individuals. Repertoires were generated with immunoSEQ multiplex PCR, while TCRdb's copy carries only in-frame clones and drops some. Of 1.5 million to 1.9 million clones listed, 98% are singletons. The sample taken for sequencing was naive CD4+ T cells sorted from blood. The subset here: CD45RA+ positively selected. The receptors shown here come from a young man in good health.

The chain recombines TRBV12-2 with TRBJ1-5. TRBV12-2 is a known pseudogene. The CDR3 runs to 17 residues. CDR3 sequence (DNA): TGTGCAAGTCGCTTAGTGGTAGTTCGGCAAACGGTTCAGCCCCAGCATTTT. This translates into CASRLVVVRQTVQPQHF.

The chain couples TRBV7-3 to TRBJ1-1; 8 bases fit TRBD1. V lost 4 bases to trimming and J lost 1 base; unmatched junction nucleotides: 5. The CDR3 runs 15 residues. In germline, CDR1 is SGHTA, CDR2 FQGTGA. For the CDR3, the DNA is TGTGCCAGCAGCTCTTCCGGGACAGGGAACACTGAAGCTTTCTTT. Protein product: CASSSSGTGNTEAFF.

The chain joins TRBV9 to TRBJ2-3; D gene ambiguous. Germline V lookup: CDR1 SGDLS, CDR2 YYNGEE. The V end lost 3 bases, the J end lost 4 bases, and 15 bases lay between the germline ends. The CDR3 sequence is 15 residues long. CDR3 nucleotides: TGTGCCAGCAGCGCCAGATATGGGATAGCAGATACGCAGTATTTT. As protein: CASSARYGIADTQYF.

The J gene is TRBJ2-7, the V gene TRBV19, with no clear D. V was cut by 3 bases and J by 0 bases, with 12 bases left in between. Germline-derived CDR1 and CDR2 are LNHDA and SQIVND (reference sequence). The CDR3 is 15 residues long. CDR3 sequence: CASSIWSTSSYEQYF. In DNA, the CDR3 is TGTGCCAGTAGTATTTGGTCTACCTCCTCCTACGAGCAGTACTTC.

The chain is built from TRBV19 and TRBJ2-1, with 7 nucleotides matching TRBD1. J lost 1 base, V lost 3 bases, and 6 bases had no gene match. Per germline, CDR1 LNHDA and CDR2 SQIVND (reference sequence). The CDR3 is made up of 16 amino acids. The CDR3 is CASSIGTGDSYNEQFF. Written as DNA, the CDR3 is TGTGCCAGTAGTATTGGCACAGGGGATTCCTACAATGAGCAGTTCTTC.

The chain is built from TRBV9 and TRBJ2-1; 9 bases match TRBD1. The ends lost 3 bases at V and 6 bases at J; junction bases unmatched: 10. The CDR3 is 16 amino acids. Germline CDR1 reads SGDLS; CDR2 reads YYNGEE. CDR3 sequence: CASSGGRDREINEQFF. CDR3 sequence (DNA): TGTGCCAGCAGCGGGGGCCGGGACAGGGAAATCAATGAGCAGTTCTTC.

CDR3 coding DNA: TGTGCCAGCAGTTTACGCCCCTGGCGAGCCGGGGAGCTGTTTTTT. Translating it yields CASSLRPWRAGELFF. The chain employs TRBV27 and TRBJ2-2; D is unclear. The CDR3 covers 15 residues. Trimming stripped 2 bases from V and 6 bases from J, with 13 bases between. Germline CDR1 and CDR2: MNHEY and SMNVEV (reference sequence).

The chain employs TRBV5-1 and TRBJ2-1; TRBD1 matches at 7 bases. Per the germline V gene, CDR1 is SGHRS and CDR2 is YFSETQ. Trimming took 4 bases from V and 5 from J; bases not matched to a gene: 12. This CDR3 spans 16 amino acids. For the CDR3, the DNA is TGCGCCAGCAGCACTAGAAAACAGGGGTGGGACAATGAGCAGTTCTTC. This sequence encodes CASSTRKQGWDNEQFF.

The chain couples TRBV30 to TRBJ2-1; TRBD2 agrees at 8 bases. Trimming cost V 7 bases and J 6 bases; bases outside gene matches: 17. CDR1 GTSNPN and CDR2 SVGIG come from the germline V gene (reference sequence). The CDR3 loop spans 16 amino acids. The CDR3 DNA is TGTGCCTTGGGACTAGGGGGGCGAGGGAGAGGCAATGAGCAGTTCTTC. It encodes CALGLGGRGRGNEQFF.

In DNA, the CDR3 is TGCGCCAGCAGCTTGTTTGGGACTAGCGGGAGTCGGGAGCAGTACTTC. Residues: CASSLFGTSGSREQYF. The chain joins TRBV5-1 to TRBJ2-7; 14 bases match TRBD2. Trimming took 1 base from V and 7 from J; bases not matched to a gene: 7. The germline gives CDR1 SGHRS, CDR2 YFSETQ. This CDR3 contains 16 residues.